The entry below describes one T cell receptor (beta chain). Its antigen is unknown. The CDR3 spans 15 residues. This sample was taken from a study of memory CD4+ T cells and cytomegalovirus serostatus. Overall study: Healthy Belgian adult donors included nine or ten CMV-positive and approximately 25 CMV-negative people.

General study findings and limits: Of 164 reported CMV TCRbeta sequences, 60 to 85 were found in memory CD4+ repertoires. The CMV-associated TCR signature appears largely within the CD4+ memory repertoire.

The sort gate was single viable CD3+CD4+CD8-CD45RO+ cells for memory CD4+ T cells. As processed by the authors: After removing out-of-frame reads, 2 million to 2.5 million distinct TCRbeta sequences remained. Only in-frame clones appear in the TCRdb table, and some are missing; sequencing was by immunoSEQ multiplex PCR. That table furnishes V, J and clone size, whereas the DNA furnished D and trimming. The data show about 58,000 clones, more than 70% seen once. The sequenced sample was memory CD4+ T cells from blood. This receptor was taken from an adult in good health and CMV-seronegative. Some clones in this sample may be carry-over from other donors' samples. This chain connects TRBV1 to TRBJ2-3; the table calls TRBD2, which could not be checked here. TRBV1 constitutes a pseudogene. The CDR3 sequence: CTSSQVLAGADTQYF. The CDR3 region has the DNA TGCACCAGCAGTCAAGTTCTAGCGGGTGCGGATACGCAGTATTTT.